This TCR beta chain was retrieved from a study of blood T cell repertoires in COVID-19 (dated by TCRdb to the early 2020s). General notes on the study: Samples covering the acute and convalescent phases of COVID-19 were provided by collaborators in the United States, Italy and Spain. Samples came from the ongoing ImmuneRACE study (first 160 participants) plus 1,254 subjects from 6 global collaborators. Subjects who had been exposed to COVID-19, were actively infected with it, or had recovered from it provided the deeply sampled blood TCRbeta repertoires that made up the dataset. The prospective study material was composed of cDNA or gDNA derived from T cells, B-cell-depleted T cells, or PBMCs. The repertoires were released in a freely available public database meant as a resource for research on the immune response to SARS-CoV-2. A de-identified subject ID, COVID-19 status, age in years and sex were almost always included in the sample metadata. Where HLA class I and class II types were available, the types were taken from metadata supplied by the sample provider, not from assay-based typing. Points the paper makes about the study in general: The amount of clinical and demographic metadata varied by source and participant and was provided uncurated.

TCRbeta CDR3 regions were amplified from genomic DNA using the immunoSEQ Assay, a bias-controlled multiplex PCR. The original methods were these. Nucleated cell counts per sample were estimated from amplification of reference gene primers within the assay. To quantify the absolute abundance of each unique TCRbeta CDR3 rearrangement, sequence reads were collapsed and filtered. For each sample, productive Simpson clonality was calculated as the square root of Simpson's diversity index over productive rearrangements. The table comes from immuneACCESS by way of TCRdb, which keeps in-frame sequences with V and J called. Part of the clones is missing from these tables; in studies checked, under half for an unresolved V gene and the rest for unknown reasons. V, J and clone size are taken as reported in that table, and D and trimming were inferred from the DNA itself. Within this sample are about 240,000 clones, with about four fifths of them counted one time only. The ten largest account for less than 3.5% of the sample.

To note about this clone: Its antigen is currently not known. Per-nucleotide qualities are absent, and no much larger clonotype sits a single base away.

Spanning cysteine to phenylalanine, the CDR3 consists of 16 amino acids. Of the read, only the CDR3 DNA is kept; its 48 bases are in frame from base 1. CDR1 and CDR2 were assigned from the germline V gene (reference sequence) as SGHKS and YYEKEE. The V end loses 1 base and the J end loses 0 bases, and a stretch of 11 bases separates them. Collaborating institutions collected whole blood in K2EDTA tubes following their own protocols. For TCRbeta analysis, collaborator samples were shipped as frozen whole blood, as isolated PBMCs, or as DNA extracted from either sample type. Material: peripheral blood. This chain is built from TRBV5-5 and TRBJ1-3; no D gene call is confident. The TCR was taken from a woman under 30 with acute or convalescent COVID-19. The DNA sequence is TGTGCCAGCAGCTTGATTGGTGGGAGCTCTGGAAACACCATATATTTT. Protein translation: CASSLIGGSSGNTIYF.